These 4 T cell receptor beta chains were sequenced from one sample in a study of T cell changes during pregnancy in multiple sclerosis. Method: immunoSEQ multiplex PCR; TCRdb's copy keeps in-frame clones and lacks some. The repertoire has tens of thousands of clones, 88% of them found once; the top ten carry roughly 5.5%. Sequencing was performed on CD8+ T cells from peripheral blood mononuclear cells, taken after pregnancy. The receptors were gathered from a female donor in good health, enrolled as a control in a pregnancy study.

The rearrangement links TRBV2 to TRBJ2-7; 10 bases are shared with TRBD1. The J segment lost 3 bases and the V segment lost 6 bases, leaving 5 bases of the junction unmatched. Germline V gives CDR1 SNHLY, CDR2 FYNNEI. This CDR3 has 14 residues. The CDR3 bases are TGTGCCAGCAGACGACAGGGGGCCGACTACGAGCAGTACTTC. Residues: CASRRQGADYEQYF.

The chain carries TRBV9 and TRBJ1-2, with TRBD1 matching 9 bases. The CDR3 spans 15 residues. CDR1 is SGDLS, CDR2 YYNGEE, per germline. V lost 5 bases to trimming and J lost 4 bases; unmatched junction nucleotides: 9. CDR3 DNA: TGTGCCAGCAGGGATACAGGGGGCGACAGCTATGGCTACACCTTC. Translating it yields CASRDTGGDSYGYTF.

This chain links TRBV5-4 with TRBJ2-1; TRBD2 agrees at 12 bases. V shed 0 bases, J shed 4 bases, and the junction held 5 bases outside the gene matches. The CDR3 length is 17 residues. The V gene's germline CDR1 is SGHNT and CDR2 YYREEE (reference sequence). This CDR3 is CASSLGRTSGAYNEQFF. The CDR3 bases are TGTGCCAGCAGCTTGGGGCGGACTAGCGGGGCGTACAATGAGCAGTTCTTC.

This chain joins TRBV6-5 and TRBJ2-3; a possible D gene is TRBD2 (6 bases). CDR1 MNHEY and CDR2 SVGAGI come from the germline V gene. This CDR3 has 13 residues. V was pared by 6 bases and J by 6 bases, with 13 bases between. The CDR3 region has the DNA TGTGCCAGCAGCCTTTATCGGGGGGATACGCAGTATTTT. This codes for CASSLYRGDTQYF.